The entry below gives a single TCR beta chain sequence along with its context. CDR3 length: 12 amino acids. Looked up from germline, CDR1 is SGHTA and CDR2 is FQGNSA. V was clipped by 6 bases and J by 4 bases, with 10 bases between them. This specimen comes from a study of shared clonotypes between healthy human individuals. For sorted subsets, 200 ng DNA per replicate equaled 30,000 or so T cell genomes. The data were produced by immunoSEQ multiplex PCR, yet TCRdb's version contains in-frame clones alone and is incomplete. The sample lists 2 million to 2.5 million clones; 93% were seen once. The source material was naive CD4+ T cells from PBMCs. Subset indicated: CD45RA+ positively selected. The chain employs TRBV7-2 and TRBJ2-7, with a weak D call TRBD1 (7 bases). This sequence originates from a man younger than 35 in good health. Some clones in this sample may be carry-over from other donors' samples. The CDR3 here is CASRAGGYEQYF. The CDR3, as DNA: TGTGCCAGCAGAGCAGGGGGGTACGAGCAGTACTTC.